This T cell receptor beta chain originates from a study of blood T cells in healthy people across ages. The authors ran a second PCR of roughly 7 to 11 cycles using a sample-barcoded 5' primer and a J-beta primer mix. TCRdb used MiXCR to reprocess the 5' RACE reads, holding one entry per CDR3 protein. The repertoire consists of about a million distinct CDR3 sequences, with roughly two fifths occurring once and the leading ten covering around 13%. There are many counts of this clonotype. Its antigen is as yet unknown. Study conclusions and caveats: The recorded TCR beta diversity per million T cells decreased in a roughly linear manner with age.

This sequence originates from a man in his late teens or twenties in good health. The source material was blood.

For the CDR3, the DNA is TGTGCCAGCAGCGTAGGAACAGGGGGCAACACTGAAGCTTTCTTT. Translation: CASSVGTGGNTEAFF. V usage is TRBV9 and J usage is TRBJ1-1; 9 bases match TRBD1. The CDR3 is made up of 15 amino acids. V trimming: 0 bases; J trimming: 2 bases; junction bases outside the gene matches: 2. Germline values: CDR1 SGDLS, CDR2 YYNGEE.